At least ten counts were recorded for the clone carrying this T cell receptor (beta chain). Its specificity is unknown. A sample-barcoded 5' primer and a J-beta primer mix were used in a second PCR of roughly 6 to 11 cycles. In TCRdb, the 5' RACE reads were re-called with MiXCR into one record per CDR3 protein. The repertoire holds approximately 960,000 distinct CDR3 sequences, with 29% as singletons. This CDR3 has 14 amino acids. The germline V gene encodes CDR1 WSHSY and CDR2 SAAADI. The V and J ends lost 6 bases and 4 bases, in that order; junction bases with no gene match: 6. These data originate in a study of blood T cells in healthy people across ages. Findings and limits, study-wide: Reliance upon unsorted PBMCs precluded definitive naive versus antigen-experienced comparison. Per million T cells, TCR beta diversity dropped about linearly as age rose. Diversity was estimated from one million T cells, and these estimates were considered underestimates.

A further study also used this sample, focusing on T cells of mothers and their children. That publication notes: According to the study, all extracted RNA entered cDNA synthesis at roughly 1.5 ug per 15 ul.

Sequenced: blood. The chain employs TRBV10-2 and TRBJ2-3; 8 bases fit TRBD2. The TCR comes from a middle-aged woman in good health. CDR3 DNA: TGCGCCAGCAGGGACGGGGGGGGAGCAGATACGCAGTATTTT. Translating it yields CASRDGGGADTQYF.